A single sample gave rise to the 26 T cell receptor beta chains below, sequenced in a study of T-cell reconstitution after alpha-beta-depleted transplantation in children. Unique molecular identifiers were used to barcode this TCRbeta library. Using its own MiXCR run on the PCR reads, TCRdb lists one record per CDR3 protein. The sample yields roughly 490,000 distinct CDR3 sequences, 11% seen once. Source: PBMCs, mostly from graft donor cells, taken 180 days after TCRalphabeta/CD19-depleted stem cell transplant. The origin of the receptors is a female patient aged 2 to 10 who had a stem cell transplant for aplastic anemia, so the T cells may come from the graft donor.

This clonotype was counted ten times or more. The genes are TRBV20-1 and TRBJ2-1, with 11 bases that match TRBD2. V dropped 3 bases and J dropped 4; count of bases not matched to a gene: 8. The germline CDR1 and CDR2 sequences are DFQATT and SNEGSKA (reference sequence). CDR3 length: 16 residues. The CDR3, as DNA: TGCAGTGCTAGGGACGAGACTAGCGGGATGTACAATGAGCAGTTCTTC. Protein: CSARDETSGMYNEQFF.

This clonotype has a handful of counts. The CDR3 spells CAISDRISEKLFF. Here the CDR3 DNA reads TGTGCCATCAGTGATAGAATTTCAGAAAAACTGTTTTTT. V usage is TRBV10-3 and J usage is TRBJ1-4, with D unclear. CDR3 length: 13 amino acids. The germline CDR1 and CDR2 sequences are ENHRY and SYGVKD. Deletions cut 3 bases from V and 8 bases from J, with 10 bases between.

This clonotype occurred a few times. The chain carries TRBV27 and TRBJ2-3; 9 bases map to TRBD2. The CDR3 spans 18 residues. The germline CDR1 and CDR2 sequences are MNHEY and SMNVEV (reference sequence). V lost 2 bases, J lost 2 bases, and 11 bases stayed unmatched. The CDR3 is CASSLPTGLAGPTDTQYF. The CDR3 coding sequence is TGTGCCAGCAGTTTACCCACTGGGCTAGCGGGGCCCACAGATACGCAGTATTTT.

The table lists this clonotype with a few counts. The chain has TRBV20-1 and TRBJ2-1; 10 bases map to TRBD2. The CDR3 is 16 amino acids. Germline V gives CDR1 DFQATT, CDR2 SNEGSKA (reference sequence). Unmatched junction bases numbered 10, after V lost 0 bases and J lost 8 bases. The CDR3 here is CSARDPASGSSDEQFF. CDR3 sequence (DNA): TGCAGTGCTAGAGATCCTGCTAGCGGGAGTTCGGATGAGCAGTTCTTC.

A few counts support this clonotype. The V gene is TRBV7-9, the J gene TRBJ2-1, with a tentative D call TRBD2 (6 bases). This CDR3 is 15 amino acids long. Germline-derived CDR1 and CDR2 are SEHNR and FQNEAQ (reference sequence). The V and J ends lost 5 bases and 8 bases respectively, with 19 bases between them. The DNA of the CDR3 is TGTGCCAGCAGCCCCCAGCGGGTTATGGTAGATGAGCAGTTCTTC. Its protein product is CASSPQRVMVDEQFF.

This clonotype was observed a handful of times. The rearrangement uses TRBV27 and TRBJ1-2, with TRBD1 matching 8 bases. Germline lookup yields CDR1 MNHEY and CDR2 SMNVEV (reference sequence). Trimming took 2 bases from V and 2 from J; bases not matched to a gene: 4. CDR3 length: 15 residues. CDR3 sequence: CASSLDRGGNYGYTF. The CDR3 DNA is TGTGCCAGCAGTTTAGACAGGGGAGGGAACTATGGCTACACCTTC.

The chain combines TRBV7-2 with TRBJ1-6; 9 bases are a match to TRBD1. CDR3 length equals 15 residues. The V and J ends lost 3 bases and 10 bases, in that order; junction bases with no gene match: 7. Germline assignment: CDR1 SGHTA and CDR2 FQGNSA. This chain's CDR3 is CASSFWGTGQSPLHF. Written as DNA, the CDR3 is TGTGCCAGCAGCTTTTGGGGGACAGGGCAATCACCCCTCCACTTT. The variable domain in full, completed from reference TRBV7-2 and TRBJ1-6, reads GAGVSQSPSNKVTEKGKDVELRCDPISGHTALYWYRQSLGQGLEFLIYFQGNSAPDKSGLPSDRFSAERTGGSVSTLTIQRTQQEDSAVYLCASSFWGTGQSPLHFGNGTRLTVT.

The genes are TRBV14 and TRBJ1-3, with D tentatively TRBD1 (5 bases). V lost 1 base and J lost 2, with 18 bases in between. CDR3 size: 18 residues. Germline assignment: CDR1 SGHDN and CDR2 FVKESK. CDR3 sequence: CASSQVFGLEGPGNTIYF. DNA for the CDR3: TGTGCCAGCAGCCAAGTATTCGGCCTCGAGGGACCTGGAAACACCATATATTTT.

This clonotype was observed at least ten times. The DNA for the CDR3 is TGTGCCAGCAGCTTAGGACGTTATGAGACCCAGTACTTC. This gives the protein CASSLGRYETQYF. The gene calls are TRBV7-9 and TRBJ2-5; D remains ambiguous. Germline V gene sequence: CDR1 SEHNR, CDR2 FQNEAQ (reference sequence). The V end lost 1 base, the J end lost 5 bases, and 8 bases lay between the germline ends. This CDR3 has 13 amino acids.

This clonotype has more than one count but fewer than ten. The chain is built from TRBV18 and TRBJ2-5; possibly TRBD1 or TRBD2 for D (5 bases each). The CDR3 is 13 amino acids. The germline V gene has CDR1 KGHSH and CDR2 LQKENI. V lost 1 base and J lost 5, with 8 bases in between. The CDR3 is CASSPQGDETQYF. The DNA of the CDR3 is TGTGCCAGCTCACCACAAGGGGACGAGACCCAGTACTTC.

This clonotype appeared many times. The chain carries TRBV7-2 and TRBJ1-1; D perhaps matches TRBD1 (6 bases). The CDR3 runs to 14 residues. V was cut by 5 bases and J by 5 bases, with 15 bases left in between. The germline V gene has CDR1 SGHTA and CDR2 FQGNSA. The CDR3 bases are TGTGCCAGCAGCCCCCGCGGGGGCTGGACTGAAGCTTTCTTT. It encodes CASSPRGGWTEAFF.

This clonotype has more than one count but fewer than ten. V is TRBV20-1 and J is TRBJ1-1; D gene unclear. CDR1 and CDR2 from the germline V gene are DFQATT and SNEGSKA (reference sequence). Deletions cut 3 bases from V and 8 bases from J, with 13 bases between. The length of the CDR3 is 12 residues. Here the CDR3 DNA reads TGCAGTGCTAGCGACCGACCACGGGAAGCTTTCTTT. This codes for CSASDRPREAFF.

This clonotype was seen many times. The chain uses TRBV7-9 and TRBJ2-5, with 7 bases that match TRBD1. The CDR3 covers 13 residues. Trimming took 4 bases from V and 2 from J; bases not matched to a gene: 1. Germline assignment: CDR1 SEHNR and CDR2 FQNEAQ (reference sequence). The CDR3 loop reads CASSWDRQETQYF. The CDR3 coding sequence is TGTGCCAGCAGCTGGGACAGACAAGAGACCCAGTACTTC.

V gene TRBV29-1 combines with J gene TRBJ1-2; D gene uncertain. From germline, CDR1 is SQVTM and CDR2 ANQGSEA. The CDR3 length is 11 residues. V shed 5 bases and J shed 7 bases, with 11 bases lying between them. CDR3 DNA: TGCAGCGTTCACAGTGTTCTTGGCTACACCTTC. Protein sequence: CSVHSVLGYTF. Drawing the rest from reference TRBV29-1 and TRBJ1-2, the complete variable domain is SAVISQKPSRDICQRGTSLTIQCQVDSQVTMMFWYRQQPGQSLTLIATANQGSEATYESGFVIDKFPISRPNLTFSTLTVSNMSPEDSSIYLCSVHSVLGYTFGSGTRLTVV.

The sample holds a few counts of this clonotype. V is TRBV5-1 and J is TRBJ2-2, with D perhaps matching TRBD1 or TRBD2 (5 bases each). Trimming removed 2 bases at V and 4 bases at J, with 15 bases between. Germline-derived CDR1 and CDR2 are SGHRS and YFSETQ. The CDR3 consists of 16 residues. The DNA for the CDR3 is TGCGCCAGCAGCTTATATTTCAATGGGGGCACCGGGGAGCTGTTTTTT. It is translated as CASSLYFNGGTGELFF.

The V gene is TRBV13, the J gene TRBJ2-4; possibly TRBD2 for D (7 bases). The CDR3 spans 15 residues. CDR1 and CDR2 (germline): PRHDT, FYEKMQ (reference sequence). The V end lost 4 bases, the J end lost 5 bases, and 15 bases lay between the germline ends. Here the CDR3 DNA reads TGTGCCAGCAGCTCCCGGGGGGCAGGGGAAAACATTCAGTACTTC. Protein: CASSSRGAGENIQYF.

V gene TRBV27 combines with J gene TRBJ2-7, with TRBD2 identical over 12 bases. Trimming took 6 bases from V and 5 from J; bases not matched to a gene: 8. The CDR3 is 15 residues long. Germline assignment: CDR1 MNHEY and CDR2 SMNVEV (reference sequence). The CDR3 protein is CASRLLAGGPHEQYV. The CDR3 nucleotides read TGTGCCAGCAGACTTCTAGCGGGAGGGCCCCACGAGCAGTACGTC.

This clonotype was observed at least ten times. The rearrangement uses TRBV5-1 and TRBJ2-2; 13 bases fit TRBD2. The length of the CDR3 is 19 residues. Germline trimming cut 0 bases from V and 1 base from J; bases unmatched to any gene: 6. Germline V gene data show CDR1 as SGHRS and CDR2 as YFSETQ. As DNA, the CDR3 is TGCGCCAGCAGCTTGGGAATGGGACTAGCGGGATTGAACACCGGGGAGCTGTTTTTT. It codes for CASSLGMGLAGLNTGELFF.

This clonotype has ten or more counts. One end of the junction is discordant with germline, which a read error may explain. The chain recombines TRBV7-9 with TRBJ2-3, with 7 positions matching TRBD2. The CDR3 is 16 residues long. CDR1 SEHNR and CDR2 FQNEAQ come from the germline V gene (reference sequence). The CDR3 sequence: CASSLGLAGLTDTQYF. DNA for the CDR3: TGCGCCAGCAGCTTGGGGTTAGCGGGCCTCACAGATACGCAGTATTTT.

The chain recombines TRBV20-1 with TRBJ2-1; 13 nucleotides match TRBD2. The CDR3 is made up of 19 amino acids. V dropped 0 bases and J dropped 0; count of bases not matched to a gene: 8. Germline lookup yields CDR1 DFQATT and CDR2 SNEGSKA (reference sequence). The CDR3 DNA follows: TGCAGTGCTAGAGATACCGGGACTAGCGGGACCAGCTCCTACAATGAGCAGTTCTTC. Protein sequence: CSARDTGTSGTSSYNEQFF.

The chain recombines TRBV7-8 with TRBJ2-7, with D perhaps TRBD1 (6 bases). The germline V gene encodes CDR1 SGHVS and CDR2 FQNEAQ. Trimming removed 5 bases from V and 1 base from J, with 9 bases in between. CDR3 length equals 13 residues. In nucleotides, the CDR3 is TGTGCCAGCAGCAAAGACAGGTCCTACGAGCAGTACTTC. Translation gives CASSKDRSYEQYF.

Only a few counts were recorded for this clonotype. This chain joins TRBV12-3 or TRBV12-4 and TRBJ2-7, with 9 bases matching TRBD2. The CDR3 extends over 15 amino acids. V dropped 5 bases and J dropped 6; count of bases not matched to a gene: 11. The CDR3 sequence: CASSPHSGRRFEQYF. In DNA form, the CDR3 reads TGTGCCAGCAGTCCACATAGCGGGAGAAGATTCGAGCAGTACTTC.

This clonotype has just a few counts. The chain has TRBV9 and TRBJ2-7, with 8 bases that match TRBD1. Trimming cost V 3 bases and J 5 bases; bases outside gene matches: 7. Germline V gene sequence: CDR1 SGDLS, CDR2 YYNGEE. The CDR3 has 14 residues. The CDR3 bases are TGTGCCAGCAGCGCCGACAGGGGCACCCACGAGCAGTACTTC. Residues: CASSADRGTHEQYF.

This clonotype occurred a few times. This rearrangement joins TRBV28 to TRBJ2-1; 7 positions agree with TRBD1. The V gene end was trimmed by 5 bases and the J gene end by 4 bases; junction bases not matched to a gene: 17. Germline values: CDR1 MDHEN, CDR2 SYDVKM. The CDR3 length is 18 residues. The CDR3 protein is CASSTLVHPGQHYNEQFF. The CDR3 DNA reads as TGTGCCAGCAGTACCCTGGTCCATCCGGGACAGCATTACAATGAGCAGTTCTTC.

CDR3 region: CATSEYDRGAYEQYF. DNA of the CDR3: TGTGCCACCAGTGAGTATGACAGGGGGGCCTACGAGCAGTACTTC. The chain combines TRBV24-1 with TRBJ2-7; 9 bases are a match to TRBD1. Germline loops: CDR1 KGHDR, CDR2 SFDVKD. V lost 4 bases and J lost 2; bases outside the gene matches: 5. The CDR3 is made up of 15 amino acids.

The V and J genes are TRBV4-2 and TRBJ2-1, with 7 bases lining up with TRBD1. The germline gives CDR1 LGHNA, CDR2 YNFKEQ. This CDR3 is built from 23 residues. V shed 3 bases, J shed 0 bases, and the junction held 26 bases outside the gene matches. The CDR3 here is CASSHRQGLEAHSGRSSYNEQFF. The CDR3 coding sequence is TGTGCCAGCAGCCATAGACAGGGTCTGGAGGCCCACTCCGGGCGAAGCTCCTACAATGAGCAGTTCTTC.